The next 23 T cell receptor beta chains were all read from a single sample in a study of blood T cell repertoires in COVID-19. Repertoires were generated with immunoSEQ multiplex PCR, while TCRdb's copy carries only in-frame clones and drops some. The sample contains 150,000 to 200,000 clones, approximately 90% of which appear only once. Sequencing used peripheral blood. The receptors were sampled from a human donor in a cohort sampled during active COVID-19.

The chain has TRBV4-2 and TRBJ2-2; TRBD1 aligns across 10 bases. Trimming removed 1 base from V and 4 bases from J; junction bases left unmatched: 18. The CDR3 has 21 residues. Germline assignment: CDR1 LGHNA and CDR2 YNFKEQ. CDR3 residues: CASSQGTGWGQGFLGTGELFF. CDR3 DNA sequence: TGTGCCAGCAGCCAAGGAACAGGGTGGGGACAGGGGTTCTTGGGCACCGGGGAGCTGTTTTTT.

The genes are TRBV4-2 and TRBJ2-5, with 7 bases aligning to TRBD2. From germline, CDR1 is LGHNA and CDR2 YNFKEQ. The CDR3 consists of 16 residues. The trim removed 0 bases at V and 2 bases at J, leaving 6 bases unmatched. The CDR3 is CASSQDLGGVQETQYF. In DNA form, the CDR3 reads TGTGCCAGCAGCCAAGATTTGGGAGGGGTACAAGAGACCCAGTACTTC.

This chain links TRBV6-5 with TRBJ1-1; D gene unclear. With 8 bases removed from V and 0 bases from J, the gap between germline ends came to 13 bases. Germline CDR1 MNHEY, CDR2 SVGAGI. The CDR3 loop spans 14 amino acids. The CDR3 DNA reads as TGTGCCAGCTGCATGACACGGCTGAACACTGAAGCTTTCTTT. This sequence encodes CASCMTRLNTEAFF.

The V call is TRBV28, the J call TRBJ2-3; D gene uncertain. The CDR3 totals 14 residues. CDR1 and CDR2 (germline): MDHEN, SYDVKM. V lost 8 bases and J 0 bases, leaving 12 bases between the germline ends. CDR3 protein: CASLSWASTDTQYF. CDR3 DNA: TGTGCCAGCTTATCCTGGGCTAGCACAGATACGCAGTATTTT.

This rearrangement joins TRBV7-6 to TRBJ1-3; unclear D gene. The ends were cut back, 4 bases at V and 0 bases at J, with 10 bases in the middle. Looked up from germline, CDR1 is SGHVS and CDR2 is FNYEAQ. This CDR3 has 15 amino acids. CDR3 sequence: CASSSERSSGNTIYF. CDR3 coding DNA: TGTGCCAGCAGCTCCGAGAGGAGCTCTGGAAACACCATATATTTT.

J is TRBJ2-2 and V is TRBV11-3; no reliable D call. V lost 4 bases and J 2 bases, leaving 5 bases between the germline ends. CDR1 and CDR2 (germline): SGHNT, YENEEA. The CDR3 has 13 residues. The CDR3 DNA sequence: TGTGCCAGCAGCTCCATTAACACCGGGGAGCTGTTTTTT. Translating gives CASSSINTGELFF. The entire variable domain, with the rest obtained from reference TRBV11-3 and TRBJ2-2, is as follows: EAGVVQSPRYKIIEKKQPVAFWCNPISGHNTLYWYLQNLGQGPELLIRYENEEAVDDSQLPKDRFSAERLKGVDSTLKIQPAELGDSAVYLCASSSINTGELFFGEGSRLTVL.

The CDR3: CATSRATGGTDTQYF. Written as DNA, the CDR3 is TGTGCCACCAGCAGAGCGACAGGGGGCACAGATACGCAGTATTTT. V and J are TRBV15 and TRBJ2-3; TRBD1 matches at 8 bases. Trimming cost V 1 base and J 1 base; bases outside gene matches: 1. CDR1 and CDR2 (germline): LNHNV, YYDKDF (reference sequence). The CDR3 runs to 15 residues.

The chain couples TRBV2 to TRBJ1-2; D is perhaps TRBD1 (6 bases). V shed 6 bases and J shed 3 bases, with 14 bases lying between them. Per germline, CDR1 SNHLY and CDR2 FYNNEI. The CDR3 length is 14 residues. The CDR3 DNA is TGTGCCAGCAGGGCAGGGGCTGGTGACTATGGCTACACCTTC. Protein product: CASRAGAGDYGYTF.

Only one count was recorded for this clone. The V gene is TRBV10-2, the J gene TRBJ2-7; D remains ambiguous. The V gene's germline CDR1 is WSHSY and CDR2 SAAADI. The CDR3 is made up of 12 amino acids. V lost 7 bases to trimming and J lost 4 bases, with 11 bases between them. CDR3 in amino acids: CASTRQVYEQYF. The CDR3, as DNA: TGCGCCAGCACTCGGCAGGTTTACGAGCAGTACTTC.

The V call is TRBV9, the J call TRBJ2-3; TRBD2 might be the D (5 bases). Germline loops: CDR1 SGDLS, CDR2 YYNGEE. V was clipped by 1 base and J by 4 bases, with 19 bases between them. The CDR3 has 17 residues. This CDR3 reads CASSVQAHGVVADTQYF. DNA for the CDR3: TGTGCCAGCAGCGTACAGGCCCACGGGGTTGTAGCAGATACGCAGTATTTT.

The chain employs TRBV24-1 and TRBJ2-1; 7 bases agree with TRBD1. CDR1 and CDR2 from the germline V gene are KGHDR and SFDVKD. V trimming: 6 bases; J trimming: 11 bases; junction bases outside the gene matches: 9. The CDR3 consists of 13 residues. The DNA of the CDR3 is TGTGCCACCAGTCGAGGGACAGAACGGCAGCAGTTCTTC. Translated, it gives CATSRGTERQQFF.

The count of this clone is one. V usage is TRBV10-2 and J usage is TRBJ2-7; 10 bases agree with TRBD2. Germline trimming cut 7 bases from V and 4 bases from J; bases unmatched to any gene: 7. The germline CDR1 and CDR2 sequences are WSHSY and SAAADI. The CDR3 sequence is 14 residues long. The CDR3 DNA follows: TGCGCCAGCATCGGGTCTAGCGGGAGTTACGAGCAGTACTTC. Its protein is CASIGSSGSYEQYF.

This clone was detected once. V usage is TRBV13 and J usage is TRBJ2-1, with a weak D call TRBD2 (6 bases). V was shortened by 4 bases and J by 0 bases, with 13 bases between the two germline ends. The germline V gene has CDR1 PRHDT and CDR2 FYEKMQ (reference sequence). This CDR3 region has 16 residues. The CDR3 region is CASSSPGGSSYNEQFF. CDR3 nucleotides: TGTGCCAGCAGCTCCCCCGGGGGTAGCTCCTACAATGAGCAGTTCTTC.

The rearrangement joins TRBV5-6 to TRBJ1-1; 7 nucleotides align to TRBD1. The trim removed 4 bases at V and 3 bases at J, leaving 3 bases unmatched. This CDR3 is 13 amino acids long. CDR1 SGHDT and CDR2 YYEEEE come from the germline V gene. The CDR3 sequence is CASSPGTDTEAFF. CDR3 nucleotide sequence: TGTGCCAGCAGCCCGGGGACAGACACTGAAGCTTTCTTT.

The chain uses TRBV14 and TRBJ2-3, with 7 bases that match TRBD1. Germline lookup yields CDR1 SGHDN and CDR2 FVKESK. The CDR3 loop spans 14 amino acids. V lost 4 bases and J lost 1; bases outside the gene matches: 2. This chain's CDR3 is CASSRQGGTDTQYF. The CDR3 DNA follows: TGTGCCAGCAGCCGACAGGGTGGCACAGATACGCAGTATTTT.

CDR3 residues: CASSETGQGIFEQYF. CDR3 nucleotides: TGTGCCAGCAGCGAAACCGGACAGGGGATCTTCGAGCAGTACTTC. This sequence joins TRBV6-2 or TRBV6-3 and TRBJ2-7; TRBD1 aligns across 9 bases. The CDR3 consists of 15 residues. The ends lost 6 bases at V and 6 bases at J; junction bases unmatched: 12. Germline CDR1 and CDR2: MNHEY and SVGEGT.

The rearrangement joins TRBV30 to TRBJ1-2, with TRBD1 matching over 8 bases. The CDR3 runs 15 residues. Germline loops: CDR1 GTSNPN, CDR2 SVGIG (reference sequence). Trimming removed 3 bases from V and 4 bases from J; junction bases left unmatched: 10. The DNA of the CDR3 is TGTGCCTGGAGAGAAAAGACAGGGGCCGCCTATGGCTACACCTTC. This gives the protein CAWREKTGAAYGYTF. The full variable domain, with the rest looked up from reference TRBV30 and TRBJ1-2, is SQTIHQWPATLVQPVGSPLSLECTVEGTSNPNLYWYRQAAGRGLQLLFYSVGIGQISSEVPQNLSASRPQDRQFILSSKKLLLSDSGFYLCAWREKTGAAYGYTFGSGTRLTVV.

The chain uses TRBV11-1 and TRBJ2-7; D is unresolved. The V gene lost 8 bases and the J gene lost 3 bases, with 11 bases spanning the gap. CDR3 length equals 12 residues. Germline values: CDR1 SGHAT, CDR2 FQDESV (reference sequence). The CDR3 DNA reads as TGTGCCAGCGCCCGTAGTGGCTACGAGCAGTACTTC. Translated, it gives CASARSGYEQYF.

The V and J genes are TRBV4-1 and TRBJ1-2; a weak D match, TRBD1 (5 bases). Germline CDR1 is MGHRA and CDR2 is YSYEKL. V was trimmed by 8 bases and J by 5 bases, leaving 18 bases between them. The CDR3 covers 14 residues. CDR3: CASRPTGGGYGYTF. Written as DNA, the CDR3 is TGCGCCAGCCGACCAACGGGGGGGGGATATGGCTACACCTTC.

The CDR3 DNA reads as TGCGCCAGCAGCACCGGACAGGGGGCTCCCCAAGAGACCCAGTACTTC. It encodes CASSTGQGAPQETQYF. The V call is TRBV5-1, the J call TRBJ2-5, with 11 positions matching TRBD1. Germline assignment: CDR1 SGHRS and CDR2 YFSETQ. This CDR3 region has 16 residues. J gave up 1 base and V 4 bases, and 6 bases lay outside the gene matches.

The V call is TRBV4-3, the J call TRBJ1-2; 7 bases are shared with TRBD1. The ends lost 4 bases at V and 4 bases at J; junction bases unmatched: 3. The CDR3 contains 13 residues. Germline assignment: CDR1 LGHNA and CDR2 YSLEER. The DNA of the CDR3 is TGCGCCAGCAGCCCAACAGGGGTCTATGGCTACACCTTC. Translating it yields CASSPTGVYGYTF.

The rearrangement links TRBV10-1 to TRBJ2-1; TRBD1 matches 7 bases. Germline V gene sequence: CDR1 WNHNN, CDR2 SYGVQD (reference sequence). The CDR3 has 12 residues. V was clipped by 5 bases and J by 9 bases; unmatched bases: 4. The CDR3, as DNA: TGCGCCAGCAGTACAGGGGATAGTGAGCAGTTCTTC. The encoded protein is CASSTGDSEQFF.

V and J are TRBV6-5 and TRBJ2-2; D gene uncertain. V shed 6 bases and J shed 7 bases, with 15 bases lying between them. The length of the CDR3 is 14 residues. Germline CDR1 MNHEY, CDR2 SVGAGI. CDR3: CASSLWPRNGELFF. In nucleotides, the CDR3 is TGTGCCAGCAGCTTATGGCCCCGAAACGGGGAGCTGTTTTTT.